Below are 32 T cell receptor beta chains sequenced from a single sample in a study of spatial heterogeneity in lung cancer. Study-level points and caveats: It was found that expanded intratumoral alpha and beta TCR counts tracked tumor mutation counts.

TCRdb ran MiXCR on the 5' RACE reads and lists one entry per CDR3 protein. The profile shows about 22,000 distinct CDR3 sequences, about 2.7% of them singletons. Indicated time point: sample taken at primary tumor resection. Their antigen targets remain unknown. Sample: lung tumor tissue, taken at surgery. These receptors were obtained from a male donor with early-stage non-small cell lung cancer.

This clonotype has a count of ten or more. This chain uses TRBV27 with TRBJ1-1; TRBD1 matches 10 bases. J gave up 3 bases and V 4 bases, and 2 bases lay outside the gene matches. This CDR3 spans 14 amino acids. Germline CDR1 MNHEY, CDR2 SMNVEV (reference sequence). DNA of the CDR3: TGTGCCAGCAGTTGGGGACAGGGGTACACTGAAGCTTTCTTT. As protein: CASSWGQGYTEAFF.

This clonotype was detected many times. CDR3 loop: CASSPSGANVLTF. CDR3 nucleotides: TGTGCCAGCAGCCCGTCGGGGGCCAACGTCCTGACTTTC. V and J are TRBV11-3 and TRBJ2-6; no reliable D call. There are 13 residues in the CDR3. Per the germline V gene, CDR1 is SGHNT and CDR2 is YENEEA. V lost 5 bases and J lost 4, with 6 bases in between.

Many counts were recorded for this clonotype. This sequence joins TRBV12-3 or TRBV12-4 and TRBJ1-2; tentative D call: TRBD1 (5 bases). The CDR3 loop spans 16 amino acids. Trimming left V 3 bases short and J 4 bases short, with 18 bases between. CDR3 coding DNA: TGTGCCAGCAGTTTGGGCGATTACAGGAAGCTCTATGGCTACACCTTC. Its protein product is CASSLGDYRKLYGYTF.

This clonotype was seen ten or more times. This chain uses TRBV11-2 with TRBJ2-1, with 10 bases matching TRBD2. After removal of 6 bases from V and 4 bases from J, the junction contained 3 bases not matched to a gene. The CDR3 has 14 amino acids. From germline, CDR1 is SGHAT and CDR2 FQNNGV. CDR3 nucleotides: TGTGCCAGCAGTACTAGCGGGAAGTACAATGAGCAGTTCTTC. This codes for CASSTSGKYNEQFF.

This clonotype was picked up many times. The rearrangement links TRBV29-1 to TRBJ2-7; weak D call: TRBD1 (5 bases). The CDR3 spans 13 residues. The V and J ends lost 5 bases and 2 bases respectively, with 13 bases between them. Germline V CDR1 and CDR2: SQVTM, ANQGSEA. Here the CDR3 reads CSVPGQIPYEQYF. In DNA form, the CDR3 reads TGCAGCGTTCCCGGACAAATCCCCTACGAGCAGTACTTC.

This clonotype has ten or more counts. This sequence joins TRBV11-2 and TRBJ2-1; TRBD2 agrees at 8 bases. The length of the CDR3 is 15 residues. V lost 7 bases, J lost 6 bases, and 11 bases stayed unmatched. CDR1 and CDR2 (germline): SGHAT, FQNNGV. CDR3 loop: CASTNRGLDGNEQFF. CDR3 DNA sequence: TGTGCCAGCACCAACCGGGGACTAGACGGCAATGAGCAGTTCTTC.

This clonotype was seen at least ten times. J is TRBJ2-2 and V is TRBV7-4; possibly TRBD1 for D (6 bases). Trimming took 3 bases from V and 6 from J, leaving 14 bases between them. The CDR3 sequence is 15 residues long. Germline CDR1 and CDR2: SGHVT and SQSDAQ. The CDR3 spells CASSLVAGVPGELFF. As DNA, the CDR3 is TGTGCCAGCAGCTTGGTCGCAGGGGTCCCCGGGGAGCTGTTTTTT. Full variable domain (rest looked up from reference TRBV7-4 and TRBJ2-2): GAGVSQSPRYKVAKRGRDVALRCDSISGHVTLYWYRQTLGQGSEVLTYSQSDAQRDKSGRPSGRFSAERPERSVSTLKIQRTEQGDSAVYLCASSLVAGVPGELFFGEGSRLTVL.

This clonotype was observed many times. The chain is built from TRBV9 and TRBJ2-3; D is unresolved. The germline V and J ends were trimmed by 0 bases and 2 bases, with 10 bases remaining between them. CDR3 length equals 15 residues. Germline loops: CDR1 SGDLS, CDR2 YYNGEE. The CDR3: CASSVAWGYTDTQYF. CDR3 coding DNA: TGTGCCAGCAGCGTAGCTTGGGGATACACAGATACGCAGTATTTT. The full variable domain, its missing parts supplied by reference TRBV9 and TRBJ2-3, is DSGVTQTPKHLITATGQRVTLRCSPRSGDLSVYWYQQSLDQGLQFLIQYYNGEERAKGNILERFSAQQFPDLHSELNLSSLELGDSALYFCASSVAWGYTDTQYFGPGTRLTVL.

This clonotype was picked up many times. At one end the junction does not follow the germline gene, possibly because of a read error. The V and J genes are TRBV2 and TRBJ1-1; TRBD1 is a possible D gene (5 bases). CDR3 length: 13 residues. Per the germline V gene, CDR1 is SNHLY and CDR2 is FYNNEI. CDR3 sequence reads: CASREGENTEAFF. CDR3 sequence (DNA): TGTGCCAGCAGGGAAGGGGAGAACACTGAAGCTTTCTTT.

This clonotype showed up many times. The genes are TRBV4-1 and TRBJ1-2; D unresolved. This CDR3 has 15 amino acids. Between the trimmed V and J ends, which lost 4 bases and 5 bases, there was a span of 17 bases. Germline V gene data show CDR1 as MGHRA and CDR2 as YSYEKL. The CDR3 region has the DNA TGCGCCAGCAGCCCGAACCCGAATGAGAGATATGGCTACACCTTC. It translates to CASSPNPNERYGYTF.

This clonotype was counted ten times or more. The genes are TRBV5-1 and TRBJ1-1, with 8 bases identical to TRBD1. V lost 4 bases to trimming and J lost 1 base; unmatched junction nucleotides: 6. Germline values: CDR1 SGHRS, CDR2 YFSETQ. The CDR3 length is 15 residues. The CDR3 bases are TGCGCCAGCAGCCCGGATGGACAGGGGAACACTGAAGCTTTCTTT. This translates into CASSPDGQGNTEAFF.

This clonotype was recorded many times. The rearrangement links TRBV7-2 to TRBJ1-6; a weak D match, TRBD1 (5 bases). Deletions cut 6 bases from V and 10 bases from J, with 25 bases between. Germline V gene lookup returns CDR1 SGHTA and CDR2 FQGNSA. The CDR3 extends over 17 amino acids. CDR3 region: CASSFLGPEDVRSPLHF. CDR3 coding DNA: TGTGCCAGCAGTTTCTTGGGGCCCGAAGATGTCAGGTCACCCCTCCACTTT.

This clonotype was recorded at least ten times. The chain is built from TRBV28 and TRBJ1-1; no firm D call. Germline CDR1 MDHEN, CDR2 SYDVKM. Trimming left V 6 bases short and J 3 bases short, with 11 bases between. This CDR3 spans 13 amino acids. The CDR3 sequence: CASSVYGHTEAFF. The CDR3 DNA is TGTGCCAGCAGCGTCTATGGACACACTGAAGCTTTCTTT.

This clonotype was detected ten times or more. V and J are TRBV29-1 and TRBJ1-4; D unclear. The V end lost 7 bases, the J end lost 5 bases, and 5 bases lay between the germline ends. CDR1 and CDR2 (germline): SQVTM, ANQGSEA. CDR3 size: 10 residues. CDR3 region: CSAANEKLFF. For the CDR3, the DNA is TGCAGCGCCGCCAATGAAAAACTGTTTTTT. The whole variable domain, remainder taken from reference TRBV29-1 and TRBJ1-4, is SAVISQKPSRDICQRGTSLTIQCQVDSQVTMMFWYRQQPGQSLTLIATANQGSEATYESGFVIDKFPISRPNLTFSTLTVSNMSPEDSSIYLCSAANEKLFFGSGTQLSVL.

A remark on this clonotype: A much bigger clone sits one base away, suggesting this may be a read error. V usage is TRBV16 and J usage is TRBJ1-1; D call uncertain. Germline CDR1 KGHSY, CDR2 FQNENV. There are 16 residues in the CDR3. V was pared by 4 bases and J by 6 bases, with 21 bases between. The DNA of the CDR3 is TGTGCCAGCAGCCCCCGGAGGCCCGCCCAAAACGCTGAAGCTTTCTTT. Encoded protein: CASSPRRPAQNAEAFF.

This clonotype was seen ten or more times. The chain employs TRBV6-1 and TRBJ1-2; D not certain. Per the germline V gene, CDR1 is MNHNS and CDR2 is SASEGT. V gave up 2 bases and J gave up 2 bases, with 12 bases separating them. The length of the CDR3 is 15 residues. CDR3 coding DNA: TGTGCCAGCAGTGAACGGGTTGCGGGGAACTATGGCTACACCTTC. This codes for CASSERVAGNYGYTF.

In its sample, this clonotype was seen many times. The rearrangement uses TRBV4-1 and TRBJ1-2; D is uncertain. The CDR3 is 16 residues long. Germline V gene sequence: CDR1 MGHRA, CDR2 YSYEKL. V was trimmed by 0 bases and J by 5 bases, leaving 16 bases between them. The chain's CDR3 is CASSQERWGGGYGYTF. The CDR3 region has the DNA TGCGCCAGCAGCCAAGAGCGCTGGGGAGGAGGTTATGGCTACACCTTC.

This clonotype was observed many times. The V call is TRBV7-9, the J call TRBJ1-2; a possible D gene is TRBD1 (5 bases). V lost 11 bases and J lost 6, with 16 bases in between. Per germline, CDR1 SEHNR and CDR2 FQNEAQ (reference sequence). CDR3 length: 12 amino acids. CDR3 residues: CAGEGRVDGYTF. CDR3 sequence (DNA): TGTGCCGGAGAAGGCAGGGTTGATGGCTACACCTTC.

This clonotype has ten or more counts. The chain combines TRBV9 with TRBJ2-2, with D possibly TRBD2 on 6 matching bases. This CDR3 is built from 16 residues. With 4 bases removed from V and 7 bases from J, the gap between germline ends came to 20 bases. Germline CDR1 SGDLS, CDR2 YYNGEE. The CDR3 nucleotides read TGTGCCAGCAGCCCATCTCGACTAGAGATGAGCGGGGAGCTGTTTTTT. Translation: CASSPSRLEMSGELFF.

The sample holds many counts of this clonotype. The chain couples TRBV3-1 to TRBJ2-1; 11 bases align to TRBD2. V was pared by 1 base and J by 5 bases, with 4 bases of the junction left unmatched. The CDR3 is made up of 16 amino acids. Looked up from germline, CDR1 is LGHDT and CDR2 is YNNKEL (reference sequence). CDR3: CASSQALAGGNNEQFF. CDR3 sequence (DNA): TGTGCCAGCAGCCAAGCTCTAGCGGGGGGTAACAATGAGCAGTTCTTC.

This clonotype came up many times. The chain links TRBV9 to TRBJ2-2; TRBD2 agrees at 9 bases. CDR3 length: 17 residues. The V gene end was trimmed by 2 bases and the J gene end by 0 bases; junction bases not matched to a gene: 5. Germline assignment: CDR1 SGDLS and CDR2 YYNGEE. CDR3: CASSVLAGRANTGELFF. CDR3 bases: TGTGCCAGCAGCGTTCTAGCGGGGAGAGCGAACACCGGGGAGCTGTTTTTT.

The table lists this clonotype with many counts. The chain couples TRBV5-1 to TRBJ1-5, with a weak D call TRBD1 (5 bases). V was trimmed by 5 bases and J by 5 bases, leaving 11 bases between them. CDR1 is SGHRS and CDR2 is YFSETQ in the germline V gene. CDR3 length equals 13 residues. CDR3 in amino acids: CASRKEQDQPQHF. The CDR3 nucleotides read TGCGCCAGCAGGAAGGAACAGGATCAGCCCCAGCATTTT.

This clonotype was counted at least ten times. The chain carries TRBV7-9 and TRBJ1-1, with a possible D match to TRBD1 (5 bases). The CDR3 sequence is 17 residues long. CDR1 and CDR2 (germline): SEHNR, FQNEAQ (reference sequence). V dropped 7 bases and J dropped 0 bases, with 21 bases sitting between them. CDR3 sequence: CASTTAGGRALNTEAFF. DNA for the CDR3: TGTGCCAGCACCACCGCCGGCGGCAGGGCTTTGAACACTGAAGCTTTCTTT.

This clonotype was counted ten times or more. This rearrangement joins TRBV5-1 to TRBJ2-5; 11 nucleotides line up with TRBD2. The V segment lost 0 bases and the J segment 1 base; nucleotides outside the gene matches: 8. Germline CDR1 SGHRS, CDR2 YFSETQ. The CDR3 is 18 amino acids. In nucleotides, the CDR3 is TGCGCCAGCAGCTTGGGGACACTAGCGGGAGACTTCCAAGAGACCCAGTACTTC. Protein: CASSLGTLAGDFQETQYF.

The chain recombines TRBV30 with TRBJ1-1, with a possible D match to TRBD1 (6 bases). Deletions cut 4 bases from V and 5 bases from J, with 11 bases between. This CDR3 is 12 amino acids long. Per germline, CDR1 GTSNPN and CDR2 SVGIG (reference sequence). CDR3 coding DNA: TGTGCCTGGACCAAACAGGGAACTGAAGCTTTCTTT. As protein: CAWTKQGTEAFF.

There are a few counts of this clonotype. V is TRBV2 and J is TRBJ1-1, with D possibly TRBD1 on 5 matching bases. CDR3 length equals 14 residues. Trimming left V 5 bases short and J 2 bases short, with 12 bases between. From germline, CDR1 is SNHLY and CDR2 FYNNEI. The CDR3 here is CASSPQGYNTEAFF. In DNA, the CDR3 is TGTGCCAGCAGTCCTCAGGGATACAACACTGAAGCTTTCTTT.

The table lists this clonotype with many counts. The V gene is TRBV27, the J gene TRBJ1-1, with D maybe TRBD1 (5 bases). This CDR3 has 16 residues. CDR1 MNHEY and CDR2 SMNVEV come from the germline V gene (reference sequence). V was cut by 2 bases and J by 2 bases, with 15 bases left in between. Here the CDR3 reads CASSLQGPRVNTEAFF. The CDR3, as DNA: TGTGCCAGCAGTTTACAGGGACCCCGCGTTAACACTGAAGCTTTCTTT.

This clonotype was counted ten times or more. V usage is TRBV7-9 and J usage is TRBJ1-1, with TRBD1 identical over 8 bases. V was pared by 5 bases and J by 5 bases, with 7 bases of the junction left unmatched. The CDR3 sequence is 14 residues long. The V gene's germline CDR1 is SEHNR and CDR2 FQNEAQ (reference sequence). CDR3 nucleotides: TGTGCCAGCAGCCCCGGGACAGGTAGGACTGAAGCTTTCTTT. It yields the protein CASSPGTGRTEAFF.

This clonotype came up many times. The J gene is TRBJ2-5, the V gene TRBV28, with TRBD1 matching 11 bases. Germline values: CDR1 MDHEN, CDR2 SYDVKM. The CDR3 sequence is 16 residues long. CDR3 residues: CVSAPRTGGSVETQYF. For the CDR3, the DNA is TGTGTCAGTGCGCCTAGGACAGGGGGCTCGGTAGAGACCCAGTACTTC.

This clonotype appeared many times. The rearrangement uses TRBV29-1 and TRBJ2-7; 9 bases match TRBD1. The germline V gene encodes CDR1 SQVTM and CDR2 ANQGSEA. J lost 5 bases, V lost 7 bases, and 9 bases had no gene match. The CDR3 runs to 13 residues. The CDR3: CSGGTGTGNEQYF. The CDR3 DNA is TGCAGCGGAGGGACCGGGACAGGGAACGAGCAGTACTTC.

This clonotype was seen many times. The chain carries TRBV12-5 and TRBJ1-5; 7 nucleotides match TRBD1. Germline V CDR1 and CDR2: LGHNT, FRNRAP. This CDR3 has 15 residues. V was pared by 4 bases and J by 3 bases, with 6 bases of the junction left unmatched. The CDR3: CASGWTGPTNQPQHF. CDR3 coding DNA: TGTGCTAGTGGTTGGACAGGTCCGACCAATCAGCCCCAGCATTTT.

The table lists this clonotype with many counts. The V call is TRBV5-1, the J call TRBJ2-1; D not certain. Trimming removed 0 bases from V and 0 bases from J, with 7 bases in between. The CDR3 is made up of 15 amino acids. Germline V gene data show CDR1 as SGHRS and CDR2 as YFSETQ. The CDR3 protein is CASSLDRGSYNEQFF. The CDR3 nucleotides read TGCGCCAGCAGCTTGGACAGAGGCTCCTACAATGAGCAGTTCTTC.